This T cell receptor beta chain was documented in a study of blood T cells in healthy people across ages. This clonotype was seen many times. The use of a sample-barcoded 5' primer and a J-beta primer mix characterized a second PCR of about 7 to 12 cycles. TCRdb reprocessed the 5' RACE reads with MiXCR, giving one entry per CDR3 protein. Found here are fewer than 800,000 distinct CDR3 sequences, 32% of them singletons; the top ten hold roughly 14%. V was shortened by 5 bases and J by 1 base, with 14 bases between the two germline ends. Germline lookup yields CDR1 SGHTA and CDR2 FQGTGA. The CDR3 is 15 residues long.

Sequencing was performed on blood. The chain uses TRBV7-3 and TRBJ1-1; a possible D gene is TRBD1 (5 bases). This clonotype was obtained from a woman at least 80 years old in good health. As DNA, the CDR3 is TGTGCCAGCAGCCCGACGGGGGGTGGGAACACTGAAGCTTTCTTT. Its translation is CASSPTGGGNTEAFF.